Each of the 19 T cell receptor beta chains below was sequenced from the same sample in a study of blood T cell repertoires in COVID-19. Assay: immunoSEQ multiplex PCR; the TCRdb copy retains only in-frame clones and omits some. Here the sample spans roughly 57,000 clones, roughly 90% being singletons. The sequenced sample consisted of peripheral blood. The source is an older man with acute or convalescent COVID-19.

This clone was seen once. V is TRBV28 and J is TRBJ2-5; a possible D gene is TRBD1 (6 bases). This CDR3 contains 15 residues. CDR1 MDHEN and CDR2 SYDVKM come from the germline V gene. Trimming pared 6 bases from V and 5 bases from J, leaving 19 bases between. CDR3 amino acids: CASSASSGVGETQYF. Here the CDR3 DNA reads TGTGCCAGCAGCGCTTCATCAGGGGTGGGGGAGACCCAGTACTTC.

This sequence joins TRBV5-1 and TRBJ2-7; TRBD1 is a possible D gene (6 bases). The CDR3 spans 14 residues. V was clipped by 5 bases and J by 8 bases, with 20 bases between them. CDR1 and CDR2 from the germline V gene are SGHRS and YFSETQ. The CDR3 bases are TGCGCCAGCAGTGCCGGACAGATTTTCCCGCAGCAGTACTTC. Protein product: CASSAGQIFPQQYF.

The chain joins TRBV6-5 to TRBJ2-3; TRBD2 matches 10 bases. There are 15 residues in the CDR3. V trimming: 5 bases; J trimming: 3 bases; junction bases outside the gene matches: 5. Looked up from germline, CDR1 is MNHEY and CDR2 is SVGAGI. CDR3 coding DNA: TGTGCCAGCAGTCGAGCGGGGGGGCTAACAGATACGCAGTATTTT. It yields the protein CASSRAGGLTDTQYF.

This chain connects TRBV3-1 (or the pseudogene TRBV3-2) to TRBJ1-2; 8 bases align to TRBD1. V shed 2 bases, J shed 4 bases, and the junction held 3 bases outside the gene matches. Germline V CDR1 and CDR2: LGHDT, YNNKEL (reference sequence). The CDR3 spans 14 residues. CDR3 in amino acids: CASSQMDRVYGYTF. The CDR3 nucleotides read TGTGCCAGCAGCCAAATGGACAGGGTCTATGGCTACACCTTC.

CDR3 in amino acids: CASSLRLVFHNEQFF. The DNA of the CDR3 is TGTGCCAGCAGTTTAAGGCTAGTTTTCCACAATGAGCAGTTCTTC. J is TRBJ2-1 and V is TRBV6-2 or TRBV6-3; D remains ambiguous. Germline CDR1 and CDR2: MNHEY and SVGEGT. V lost 4 bases to trimming and J lost 5 bases, with 15 bases between them. The CDR3 is 15 residues long.

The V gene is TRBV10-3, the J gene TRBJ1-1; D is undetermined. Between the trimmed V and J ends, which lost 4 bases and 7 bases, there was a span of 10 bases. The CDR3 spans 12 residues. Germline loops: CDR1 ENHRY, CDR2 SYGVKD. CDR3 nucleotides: TGTGCCATCAGTGGGCCGGGAAATGAAGCTTTCTTT. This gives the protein CAISGPGNEAFF.

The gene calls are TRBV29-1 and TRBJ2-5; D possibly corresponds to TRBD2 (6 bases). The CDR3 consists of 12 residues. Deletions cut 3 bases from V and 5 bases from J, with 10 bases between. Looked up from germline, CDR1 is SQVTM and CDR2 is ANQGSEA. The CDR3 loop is CSVESAGETQYF. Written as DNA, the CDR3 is TGCAGCGTTGAGTCCGCGGGGGAGACCCAGTACTTC.

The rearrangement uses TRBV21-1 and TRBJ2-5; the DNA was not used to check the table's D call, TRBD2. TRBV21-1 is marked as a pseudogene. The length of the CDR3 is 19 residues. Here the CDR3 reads CASSNNSGGLQLVLETQYF. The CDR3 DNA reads TGTGCCAGCAGCAACAATAGCGGGGGGTTGCAGTTGGTTCTGGAGACCCAGTACTTC.

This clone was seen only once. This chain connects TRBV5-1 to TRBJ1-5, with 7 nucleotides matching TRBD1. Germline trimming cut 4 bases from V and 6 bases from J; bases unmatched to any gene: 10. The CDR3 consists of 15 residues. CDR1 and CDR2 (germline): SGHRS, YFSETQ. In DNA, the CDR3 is TGCGCCAGCAGCCAAACAGGGGACGGAAGTCAGCCCCAGCATTTT. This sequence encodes CASSQTGDGSQPQHF.

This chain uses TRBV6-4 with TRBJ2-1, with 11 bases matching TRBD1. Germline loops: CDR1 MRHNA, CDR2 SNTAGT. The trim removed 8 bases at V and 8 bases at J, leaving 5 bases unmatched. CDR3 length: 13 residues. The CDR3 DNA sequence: TGTGCCAGCGGGACAGGGGGGGCCTATGAGCAGTTCTTC. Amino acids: CASGTGGAYEQFF.

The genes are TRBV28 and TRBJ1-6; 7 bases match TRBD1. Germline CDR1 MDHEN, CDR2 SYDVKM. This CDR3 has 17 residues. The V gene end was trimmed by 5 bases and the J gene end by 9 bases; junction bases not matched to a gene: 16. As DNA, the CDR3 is TGTGCCAGCAGTCTCGGGACAGCCGAGCGGTCTGGTTCACCCCTCCACTTT. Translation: CASSLGTAERSGSPLHF.

Here the CDR3 DNA reads TGTGCCAGCAGTCCCCCAGGCACTAATGAAAAACTGTTTTTT. Its translation is CASSPPGTNEKLFF. This chain joins TRBV28 and TRBJ1-4; D call uncertain. Germline V gives CDR1 MDHEN, CDR2 SYDVKM. The CDR3 contains 14 residues. Trimming shortened V by 5 bases and J by 2 bases, and 9 bases separated the two germline ends.

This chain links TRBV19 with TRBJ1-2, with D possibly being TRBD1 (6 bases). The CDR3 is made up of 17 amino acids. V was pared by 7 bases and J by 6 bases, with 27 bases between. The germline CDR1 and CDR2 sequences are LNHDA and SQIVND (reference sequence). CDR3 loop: CASTLNQGRLDSNGYTF. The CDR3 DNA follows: TGTGCCAGTACCTTAAATCAGGGGCGGTTGGATTCGAATGGCTACACCTTC.

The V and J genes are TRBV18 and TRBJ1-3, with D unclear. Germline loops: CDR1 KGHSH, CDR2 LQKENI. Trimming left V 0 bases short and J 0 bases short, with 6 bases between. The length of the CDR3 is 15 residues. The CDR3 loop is CASSPPPSSGNTIYF. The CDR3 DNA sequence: TGTGCCAGCTCACCACCCCCTTCCTCTGGAAACACCATATATTTT.

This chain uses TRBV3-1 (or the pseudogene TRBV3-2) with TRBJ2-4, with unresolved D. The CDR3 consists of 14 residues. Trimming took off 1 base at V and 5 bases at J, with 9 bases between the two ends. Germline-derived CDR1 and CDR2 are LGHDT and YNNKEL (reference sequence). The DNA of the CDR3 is TGTGCCAGCAGCCAAGGGGTCGCGGAAAACATTCAGTACTTC. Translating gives CASSQGVAENIQYF.

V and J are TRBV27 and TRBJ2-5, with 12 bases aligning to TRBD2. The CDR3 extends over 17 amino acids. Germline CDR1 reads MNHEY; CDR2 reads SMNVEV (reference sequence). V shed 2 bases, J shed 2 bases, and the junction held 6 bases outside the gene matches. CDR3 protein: CASSLLAGGDGQETQYF. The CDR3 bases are TGTGCCAGCAGTTTACTAGCGGGGGGGGATGGGCAAGAGACCCAGTACTTC.

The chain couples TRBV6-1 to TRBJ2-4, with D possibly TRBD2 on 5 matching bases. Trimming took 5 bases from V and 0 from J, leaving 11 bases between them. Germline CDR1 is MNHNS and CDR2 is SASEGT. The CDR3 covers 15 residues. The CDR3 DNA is TGTGCCAGCAGTACCGCCGGGGTAGCCAAAAACATTCAGTACTTC. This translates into CASSTAGVAKNIQYF.

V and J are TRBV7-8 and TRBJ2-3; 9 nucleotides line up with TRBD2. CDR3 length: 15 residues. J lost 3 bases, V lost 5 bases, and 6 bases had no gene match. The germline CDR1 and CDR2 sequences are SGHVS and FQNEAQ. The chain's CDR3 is CASSRSGGGTDTQYF. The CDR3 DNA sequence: TGTGCCAGCAGCCGTAGCGGGGGAGGGACAGATACGCAGTATTTT.

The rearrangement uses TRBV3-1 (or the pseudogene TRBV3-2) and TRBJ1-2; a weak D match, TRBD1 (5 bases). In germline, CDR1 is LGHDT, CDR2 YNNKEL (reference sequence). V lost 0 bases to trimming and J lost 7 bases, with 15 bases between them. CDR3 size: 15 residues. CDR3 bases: TGTGCCAGCAGCCAAGAGGGGCTCGTCGTGGGTGGCTACACCTTC. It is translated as CASSQEGLVVGGYTF.